The 19 T cell receptor beta chains below were found in one sample sequenced in a study of control samples from healthy donors and cancer patients. The protocol was immunoSEQ multiplex PCR, while the TCRdb copy is restricted to in-frame clones and leaves out a portion. This sample has about 86,000 clones; about 89% occur once, and the top ten carry 9.5% to 10%. The sample was PBMCs. The origin of the receptors is a woman aged 45-65 years with colorectal cancer.

The chain joins TRBV6-5 to TRBJ1-2; D remains ambiguous. The ends were cut back, 6 bases at V and 3 bases at J, with 8 bases in the middle. The CDR3 has 12 amino acids. From germline, CDR1 is MNHEY and CDR2 SVGAGI. The CDR3 sequence is CASRKKDYGYTF. For the CDR3, the DNA is TGTGCCAGCAGGAAGAAGGACTATGGCTACACCTTC.

This chain connects TRBV3-1 (or the pseudogene TRBV3-2) to TRBJ2-7; D is uncertain. The length of the CDR3 is 14 residues. The V end lost 5 bases, the J end lost 0 bases, and 11 bases lay between the germline ends. CDR1 is LGHDT, CDR2 YNNKEL, per germline (reference sequence). The CDR3 bases are TGTGCCAGCAGCGTCACTGTTAGCTCCTACGAGCAGTACGTC. The encoded protein is CASSVTVSSYEQYV.

The chain couples TRBV19 to TRBJ2-3; D tentatively reads TRBD1 or TRBD2 (6 bases each). V lost 2 bases, J lost 0 bases, and 9 bases lay in between. CDR1 and CDR2 from the germline V gene are LNHDA and SQIVND (reference sequence). The CDR3 runs 15 residues. CDR3 nucleotides: TGTGCCAGTAGTATAACGGGGGCCAGCACAGATACGCAGTATTTT. This encodes CASSITGASTDTQYF.

This clone was picked up a small number of times. The V call is TRBV7-8, the J call TRBJ2-5; 8 bases match TRBD2. J lost 5 bases, V lost 5 bases, and 13 bases had no gene match. Germline values: CDR1 SGHVS, CDR2 FQNEAQ. The CDR3 sequence is 16 residues long. The CDR3 DNA reads as TGTGCCAGCAGCCCCACCCCCCTTAGCGGGGCGGAGACCCAGTACTTC. Protein product: CASSPTPLSGAETQYF.

J is TRBJ2-5 and V is TRBV27; 12 nucleotides align to TRBD1. From germline, CDR1 is MNHEY and CDR2 SMNVEV (reference sequence). The CDR3 has 15 amino acids. With V trimmed by 0 bases and J by 5 bases, 1 base remained unmatched. The CDR3 protein is CASSLSGTGGETQYF. For the CDR3, the DNA is TGTGCCAGCAGTTTATCGGGGACAGGGGGCGAGACCCAGTACTTC.

The V and J genes are TRBV30 and TRBJ1-1, with D perhaps TRBD1 (5 bases). Trimming shortened V by 1 base and J by 5 bases, and 8 bases separated the two germline ends. CDR1 and CDR2 from the germline V gene are GTSNPN and SVGIG (reference sequence). The CDR3 length is 12 residues. CDR3 residues: CAWSAGKTEAFF. The DNA for the CDR3 is TGTGCCTGGAGTGCAGGGAAGACTGAAGCTTTCTTT.

The chain carries TRBV7-2 and TRBJ2-1, with D perhaps matching TRBD2 (5 bases). Germline lookup yields CDR1 SGHTA and CDR2 FQGNSA. The CDR3 sequence is 13 residues long. V lost 1 base and J 8 bases, leaving 9 bases between the germline ends. The CDR3 reads CASSLDPGDEQFF. The CDR3 DNA is TGTGCCAGCAGCTTAGACCCCGGGGATGAGCAGTTCTTC. Combining the CDR3 with reference TRBV7-2 and TRBJ2-1 gives the whole variable domain GAGVSQSPSNKVTEKGKDVELRCDPISGHTALYWYRQSLGQGLEFLIYFQGNSAPDKSGLPSDRFSAERTGGSVSTLTIQRTQQEDSAVYLCASSLDPGDEQFFGPGTRLTVL.

This rearrangement joins TRBV19 to TRBJ2-5; D ambiguous. The ends were cut back, 1 base at V and 5 bases at J, with 14 bases in the middle. Germline CDR1 is LNHDA and CDR2 is SQIVND (reference sequence). The CDR3 is 15 residues long. CDR3 nucleotides: TGTGCCAGTAGTATAGGGACCTTGAGTGGGGAGACCCAGTACTTC. Translating it yields CASSIGTLSGETQYF.

CDR3 protein: CASSQCWDPNEKLFF. Written as DNA, the CDR3 is TGCGCCAGCAGTCAATGCTGGGATCCGAATGAAAAACTGTTTTTT. The chain recombines TRBV23-1 with TRBJ1-4; D unclear. TRBV23-1 is placed among ORFs of uncertain function. The CDR3 length is 15 residues. Trimming stripped 1 base from V and 5 bases from J, with 11 bases between.

The chain joins TRBV5-1 to TRBJ2-2; D is unresolved. Trimming removed 2 bases at V and 4 bases at J, with 6 bases between. The CDR3 has 13 amino acids. Germline-derived CDR1 and CDR2 are SGHRS and YFSETQ. In DNA form, the CDR3 reads TGCGCCAGCAGCTTAAGCTTCACCGGGGAGCTGTTTTTT. Translated, it gives CASSLSFTGELFF.

This clone was picked up many times. The chain links TRBV15 to TRBJ2-5; D not certain. Looked up from germline, CDR1 is LNHNV and CDR2 is YYDKDF (reference sequence). The ends were cut back, 0 bases at V and 9 bases at J, with 8 bases in the middle. CDR3 length: 12 residues. The CDR3 reads CATSRDTEAQYF. CDR3 nucleotides: TGTGCCACCAGCAGAGATACTGAGGCCCAGTACTTC.

V and J are TRBV6-5 and TRBJ1-6; D remains ambiguous. CDR3 size: 12 residues. Germline V gene data show CDR1 as MNHEY and CDR2 as SVGAGI. V lost 4 bases and J 5 bases, leaving 3 bases between the germline ends. The CDR3: CASSSNNSPLHF. The DNA for the CDR3 is TGTGCCAGCAGTTCTAATAATTCACCCCTCCACTTT.

This clone has more than one count but fewer than ten. This chain joins TRBV28 and TRBJ1-5; no clear D. V lost 7 bases to trimming and J lost 0 bases, with 16 bases between them. Germline V gene sequence: CDR1 MDHEN, CDR2 SYDVKM. CDR3 length: 16 amino acids. The CDR3 sequence: CASIEGMGYSNQPQHF. Written as DNA, the CDR3 is TGTGCCAGCATCGAAGGAATGGGTTATAGCAATCAGCCCCAGCATTTT. The full variable domain, its missing parts supplied by reference TRBV28 and TRBJ1-5, is DVKVTQSSRYLVKRTGEKVFLECVQDMDHENMFWYRQDPGLGLRLIYFSYDVKMKEKGDIPEGYSVSREKKERFSLILESASTNQTSMYLCASIEGMGYSNQPQHFGDGTRLSIL.

The chain links TRBV28 to TRBJ2-7; D not certain. Germline V CDR1 and CDR2: MDHEN, SYDVKM. V shed 4 bases and J shed 1 base, with 14 bases lying between them. This CDR3 spans 15 amino acids. DNA of the CDR3: TGTGCCAGCAGTTCGGACCTGTCAGGATCCTACGAGCAGTACGTC. Protein sequence: CASSSDLSGSYEQYV.

The chain recombines TRBV7-2 with TRBJ2-5, with a weak D call TRBD2 (5 bases). V lost 0 bases and J lost 4, with 18 bases in between. CDR3 size: 17 residues. The germline CDR1 and CDR2 sequences are SGHTA and FQGNSA. CDR3 region: CASSLASGRMVGETQYF. The DNA of the CDR3 is TGTGCCAGCAGCTTAGCCTCTGGGAGAATGGTAGGAGAGACCCAGTACTTC.

The chain recombines TRBV3-1 (or the pseudogene TRBV3-2) with TRBJ1-5; 9 bases fit TRBD1. This CDR3 has 14 amino acids. Germline CDR1 LGHDT, CDR2 YNNKEL (reference sequence). With 5 bases clipped from V and 5 bases from J, the junction kept 4 bases outside the gene matches. CDR3 sequence (DNA): TGTGCCAGCAGCTTAAACAGGGGGCATCAGCCCCAGCATTTT. This translates into CASSLNRGHQPQHF.

V and J are TRBV5-1 and TRBJ2-5; D is unresolved. The CDR3 loop spans 14 amino acids. CDR1 and CDR2 (germline): SGHRS, YFSETQ. V gave up 1 base and J gave up 1 base, with 8 bases separating them. The CDR3 spells CASSLSQIQETQYF. CDR3 nucleotides: TGCGCCAGCAGCTTGAGTCAGATCCAAGAGACCCAGTACTTC.

The chain employs TRBV18 and TRBJ2-5; no firm D call. The germline V gene has CDR1 KGHSH and CDR2 LQKENI. Trimming removed 6 bases at V and 4 bases at J, with 12 bases between. The CDR3 extends over 13 amino acids. CDR3 residues: CASSWTDGETQYF. The CDR3 DNA reads as TGTGCCAGCTCTTGGACGGATGGAGAGACCCAGTACTTC.

This clone has just one count. The chain carries TRBV15 and TRBJ1-5; possibly TRBD1 for D (5 bases). Germline-derived CDR1 and CDR2 are LNHNV and YYDKDF (reference sequence). Trimming left V 0 bases short and J 3 bases short, with 9 bases between. CDR3 length equals 15 residues. CDR3 sequence (DNA): TGTGCCACCAGCAGAGATCCAGGGTTCAATCAGCCCCAGCATTTT. Its protein product is CATSRDPGFNQPQHF.